These 27 T cell receptor beta chains originate from one sample sequenced in a study of blood T cell repertoires in COVID-19. Assay used: immunoSEQ multiplex PCR; TCRdb lists only in-frame clones, some missing. The sample lists 250,000 or so clones, roughly nine tenths occurring once. Sequenced material: peripheral blood. The source is a middle-aged man with active or convalescent COVID-19.

The chain recombines TRBV3-1 (or the pseudogene TRBV3-2) with TRBJ2-1; 8 bases fit TRBD2. Germline trimming cut 5 bases from V and 3 bases from J; bases unmatched to any gene: 6. Germline V lookup: CDR1 LGHDT, CDR2 YNNKEL (reference sequence). The CDR3 runs to 15 residues. The CDR3 DNA follows: TGTGCCAGCAGCAATCTAGCGGGCAACTACAATGAGCAGTTCTTC. Amino acids: CASSNLAGNYNEQFF.

V and J are TRBV6-5 and TRBJ1-1; a weak D match, TRBD1 (6 bases). CDR3 length: 15 residues. Germline V gene data show CDR1 as MNHEY and CDR2 as SVGAGI. The germline V and J ends were trimmed by 7 bases and 3 bases, with 18 bases remaining between them. CDR3 region: CASNLGPDSDTEAFF. In DNA, the CDR3 is TGTGCCAGCAATTTGGGGCCGGACAGCGACACTGAAGCTTTCTTT.

The gene calls are TRBV30 and TRBJ2-7, with 12 bases fitting TRBD2. V trimming: 5 bases; J trimming: 6 bases; junction bases outside the gene matches: 8. The germline V gene has CDR1 GTSNPN and CDR2 SVGIG (reference sequence). The CDR3 sequence is 14 residues long. CDR3 sequence reads: CAWRLAGVGGEQYF. In DNA form, the CDR3 reads TGTGCCTGGCGACTAGCGGGAGTGGGGGGCGAGCAGTACTTC.

This clone was detected once. The chain combines TRBV19 with TRBJ1-1; D may be TRBD1 (5 bases). Looked up from germline, CDR1 is LNHDA and CDR2 is SQIVND (reference sequence). Trimming shortened V by 7 bases and J by 5 bases, and 20 bases separated the two germline ends. This CDR3 is built from 15 residues. CDR3 sequence reads: CASIPLGGGWTEAFF. The CDR3 DNA follows: TGTGCCAGTATCCCACTGGGGGGGGGTTGGACTGAAGCTTTCTTT.

CDR3 in DNA: TGCAGCGCCGGCAACAGTGTTAATGAAAAACTGTTTTTT. Translation: CSAGNSVNEKLFF. The rearrangement joins TRBV29-1 to TRBJ1-4; D gene uncertain. The germline CDR1 and CDR2 sequences are SQVTM and ANQGSEA. The CDR3 has 13 amino acids. V was trimmed by 7 bases and J by 4 bases, leaving 13 bases between them.

This clone was detected once. This chain uses TRBV6-5 with TRBJ2-7, with a tentative D call TRBD2 (5 bases). Germline V gene lookup returns CDR1 MNHEY and CDR2 SVGAGI. CDR3 length equals 13 residues. V was cut by 8 bases and J by 3 bases, with 14 bases left in between. The CDR3 nucleotides are TGTGCCAGCTCAGAACGGGGTAGCTACGAGCAGTACTTC. Translated, it gives CASSERGSYEQYF.

This chain joins TRBV24-1 and TRBJ2-2; weak D call: TRBD1 (6 bases). Trimming took 1 base from V and 3 from J, leaving 14 bases between them. The CDR3 totals 17 residues. Germline V lookup: CDR1 KGHDR, CDR2 SFDVKD. The CDR3 DNA reads as TGTGCCACCAGTGATTTTGGAACAGGGTCGGACACCGGGGAGCTGTTTTTT. Translated: CATSDFGTGSDTGELFF.

Turning to this clone: Given a much more abundant clone one base away, this may be a read error. The rearrangement uses TRBV5-6 and TRBJ2-1, with TRBD2 matching 11 bases. Trimming removed 4 bases from V and 5 bases from J; junction bases left unmatched: 2. Germline CDR1 reads SGHDT; CDR2 reads YYEEEE. The CDR3 is made up of 14 amino acids. The CDR3 region has the DNA TGTGCCAGCAGCGTGGGACTAGCGGACAATGAGCAGTTCTTC. Encoded protein: CASSVGLADNEQFF.

This clone turned up a few times. V is TRBV6-5 and J is TRBJ1-2; TRBD1 is a possible D gene (6 bases). The CDR3 is made up of 15 amino acids. CDR1 MNHEY and CDR2 SVGAGI come from the germline V gene. The V end lost 6 bases, the J end lost 5 bases, and 19 bases lay between the germline ends. The CDR3 DNA is TGTGCCAGCAGAAAAATTCTAGGACAGCTATATGGCTACACCTTC. Encoded protein: CASRKILGQLYGYTF.

In DNA form, the CDR3 reads TGTGCCAGCTCCAACCCATCGCAGGGATACTATGGCTACACCTTC. This translates into CASSNPSQGYYGYTF. The rearrangement links TRBV28 to TRBJ1-2; possibly TRBD1 for D (5 bases). The CDR3 extends over 15 amino acids. The germline V and J ends were trimmed by 8 bases and 3 bases, with 19 bases remaining between them. Germline V gene lookup returns CDR1 MDHEN and CDR2 SYDVKM.

The chain couples TRBV12-5 to TRBJ2-3; TRBD1 matches 11 bases. V trimming: 6 bases; J trimming: 4 bases; junction bases outside the gene matches: 3. The CDR3 loop spans 14 amino acids. Germline V gene lookup returns CDR1 LGHNT and CDR2 FRNRAP. Written as DNA, the CDR3 is TGTGCTAGTGGCCTGGGACAGGGGGCAGATACGCAGTATTTT. It codes for CASGLGQGADTQYF.

This clone was observed a single time. V usage is TRBV10-1 and J usage is TRBJ2-3; 7 bases are a match to TRBD2. Germline CDR1 and CDR2: WNHNN and SYGVQD (reference sequence). The V gene end was trimmed by 4 bases and the J gene end by 6 bases; junction bases not matched to a gene: 13. The CDR3 is 16 amino acids. CDR3 region: CASSVAGTTYSDTQYF. Written as DNA, the CDR3 is TGCGCCAGCAGTGTCGCCGGGACTACCTACTCCGATACGCAGTATTTT.

The rearrangement joins TRBV28 to TRBJ2-7; 7 bases map to TRBD1. Germline V gene sequence: CDR1 MDHEN, CDR2 SYDVKM. This CDR3 comprises 14 residues. The ends lost 5 bases at V and 2 bases at J; junction bases unmatched: 6. The DNA for the CDR3 is TGTGCCAGCAGTCTCCCCGGGACAGCCTACGAGCAGTACTTC. It is translated as CASSLPGTAYEQYF. The variable domain in full, completed from reference TRBV28 and TRBJ2-7, reads DVKVTQSSRYLVKRTGEKVFLECVQDMDHENMFWYRQDPGLGLRLIYFSYDVKMKEKGDIPEGYSVSREKKERFSLILESASTNQTSMYLCASSLPGTAYEQYFGPGTRLTVT.

This clone is a singleton in its sample. The V call is TRBV2, the J call TRBJ2-3; 7 bases match TRBD1. The CDR3 runs to 13 residues. V was clipped by 5 bases and J by 3 bases; unmatched bases: 2. Germline V CDR1 and CDR2: SNHLY, FYNNEI. CDR3 bases: TGTGCCAGCAGTCGACAGGGAACAGATACGCAGTATTTT. Translation gives CASSRQGTDTQYF.

V is TRBV3-1 (or the pseudogene TRBV3-2) and J is TRBJ2-7; a weak D match, TRBD1 (6 bases). Trimming pared 0 bases from V and 0 bases from J, leaving 12 bases between. The germline V gene encodes CDR1 LGHDT and CDR2 YNNKEL (reference sequence). CDR3 size: 16 residues. The CDR3 DNA reads as TGTGCCAGCAGCCAAGATCGAATCAGGGGCTCCTACGAGCAGTACTTC. It codes for CASSQDRIRGSYEQYF.

The genes are TRBV5-8 and TRBJ2-5; 7 nucleotides match TRBD2. This CDR3 region has 16 residues. Germline V gene sequence: CDR1 SGHTS, CDR2 YDEGEE. J was trimmed by 6 bases and V by 0 bases; bases with no gene match: 11. CDR3 region: CASSLVFRTSVKTQYF. As DNA, the CDR3 is TGTGCCAGCAGCTTGGTGTTTCGGACTAGTGTAAAGACCCAGTACTTC.

The rearrangement links TRBV7-9 to TRBJ1-5; D may be TRBD1 (6 bases). V lost 1 base and J lost 3, with 16 bases in between. The CDR3 is 17 amino acids. Per germline, CDR1 SEHNR and CDR2 FQNEAQ (reference sequence). Written as DNA, the CDR3 is TGTGCCAGCAGCTTAGAAGGCCGGTGGACAGACAATCAGCCCCAGCATTTT. This translates into CASSLEGRWTDNQPQHF.

This chain joins TRBV24-1 and TRBJ2-1; the D gene is possibly TRBD1 (6 bases). The ends were cut back, 1 base at V and 5 bases at J, with 11 bases in the middle. The CDR3 is 15 amino acids. The germline V gene has CDR1 KGHDR and CDR2 SFDVKD. CDR3 DNA: TGTGCCACCAGTGATTTTAGGACAGCGAACAATGAGCAGTTCTTC. It specifies CATSDFRTANNEQFF.

The chain recombines TRBV2 with TRBJ1-4; maybe TRBD1 (5 bases). Germline V CDR1 and CDR2: SNHLY, FYNNEI. Trimming stripped 6 bases from V and 5 bases from J, with 19 bases between. The CDR3 runs 16 residues. The chain's CDR3 is CASSVTPGRENEKLFF. The CDR3 region has the DNA TGTGCCAGCAGCGTTACACCAGGGAGGGAAAATGAAAAACTGTTTTTT.

The count of this clone is one. The chain links TRBV10-3 to TRBJ2-7; the match to TRBD2 covers 9 bases. The CDR3 is 13 residues long. The V gene end was trimmed by 6 bases and the J gene end by 6 bases; junction bases not matched to a gene: 6. In germline, CDR1 is ENHRY, CDR2 SYGVKD. The CDR3 coding sequence is TGTGCCATCAGCTGGCGGGAGGGGCGCGAGCAGTACTTC. As protein: CAISWREGREQYF.

The chain combines TRBV5-4 with TRBJ1-1; unclear D gene. V shed 5 bases and J shed 0 bases, with 8 bases lying between them. This CDR3 spans 13 amino acids. Germline CDR1 SGHNT, CDR2 YYREEE (reference sequence). The CDR3 loop reads CASRSAVNTEAFF. Written as DNA, the CDR3 is TGTGCCAGCAGAAGCGCCGTGAACACTGAAGCTTTCTTT.

The V call is TRBV4-1, the J call TRBJ1-5, with D perhaps TRBD1 (6 bases). The CDR3 runs to 15 residues. Germline V CDR1 and CDR2: MGHRA, YSYEKL. Trimming took 3 bases from V and 1 from J, leaving 10 bases between them. CDR3 residues: CASSHHRVSNQPQHF. DNA of the CDR3: TGCGCCAGCAGCCACCACAGGGTCAGCAATCAGCCCCAGCATTTT.

The chain recombines TRBV15 with TRBJ1-1; D might be TRBD1 (5 bases). The CDR3 loop spans 14 amino acids. V shed 3 bases and J shed 7 bases, with 15 bases lying between them. Germline-derived CDR1 and CDR2 are LNHNV and YYDKDF (reference sequence). In DNA, the CDR3 is TGTGCCACCAGCAGGGGGGGGAAACCAAGTGAAGCTTTCTTT. It codes for CATSRGGKPSEAFF.

This clone has just a few counts. The chain couples TRBV7-3 to TRBJ1-6; D is ambiguous. CDR3 size: 16 residues. V lost 4 bases and J 0 bases, leaving 10 bases between the germline ends. CDR1 and CDR2 from the germline V gene are SGHTA and FQGTGA. The CDR3 coding sequence is TGTGCCAGCAGCTCTGCCCTAAGCTCCTATAATTCACCCCTCCACTTT. It yields the protein CASSSALSSYNSPLHF.

This rearrangement joins TRBV18 to TRBJ2-3; 7 bases align to TRBD1. The CDR3 length is 14 residues. Germline V gene data show CDR1 as KGHSH and CDR2 as LQKENI. The V gene end was trimmed by 4 bases and the J gene end by 3 bases; junction bases not matched to a gene: 4. Here the CDR3 reads CASSQGGRTDTQYF. The CDR3 DNA follows: TGTGCCAGCTCACAAGGGGGCCGAACAGATACGCAGTATTTT.

The chain recombines TRBV4-2 with TRBJ2-7; D possibly corresponds to TRBD2 (5 bases). Germline loops: CDR1 LGHNA, CDR2 YNFKEQ. The CDR3 contains 15 residues. V was trimmed by 0 bases and J by 2 bases, leaving 11 bases between them. Here the CDR3 reads CASSQETGIPYEQYF. The DNA for the CDR3 is TGTGCCAGCAGCCAAGAAACCGGGATCCCCTACGAGCAGTACTTC.

The chain has TRBV3-1 (or the pseudogene TRBV3-2) and TRBJ2-3; TRBD2 aligns across 9 bases. Germline CDR1 is LGHDT and CDR2 is YNNKEL (reference sequence). Trimming cost V 3 bases and J 1 base; bases outside gene matches: 2. This CDR3 has 15 residues. CDR3 sequence (DNA): TGTGCCAGCAGCCAGGGACTAGCAGGCACAGATACGCAGTATTTT. Its protein is CASSQGLAGTDTQYF.